This entry lists 26 T cell receptor beta chains sequenced from one sample in a study of cytomegalovirus exposure and HLA in healthy donors. PCR involved 60 Vbeta and 13 Jbeta primers. Some clones are missing from TCRdb's copy, which holds only in-frame ones; the method was immunoSEQ multiplex PCR. The sample shows around 120,000 clones, about 80% of them seen only once. The sequencing sample was made of PBMCs. These receptors were obtained from a woman in her forties or fifties in good health and CMV-seropositive.

The chain employs TRBV9 and TRBJ2-3; 8 nucleotides line up with TRBD1. Germline loops: CDR1 SGDLS, CDR2 YYNGEE. V was pared by 4 bases and J by 1 base, with 2 bases of the junction left unmatched. The CDR3 sequence is 14 residues long. For the CDR3, the DNA is TGTGCCAGCAGCCCGGGACAGGGCACAGATACGCAGTATTTT. Translation gives CASSPGQGTDTQYF.

This clone was detected a few times. The rearrangement links TRBV4-2 to TRBJ2-1; a possible D gene is TRBD2 (5 bases). Per germline, CDR1 LGHNA and CDR2 YNFKEQ. V lost 3 bases and J lost 0, with 9 bases in between. The CDR3 spans 15 residues. The CDR3 loop is CASSHLSGSYNEQFF. For the CDR3, the DNA is TGTGCCAGCAGCCACCTCAGCGGCTCCTACAATGAGCAGTTCTTC.

This clone was seen more than once but under ten times. The chain combines TRBV7-2 with TRBJ2-5, with TRBD1 as a possible D gene (6 bases). Germline CDR1 and CDR2: SGHTA and FQGNSA. Trimming removed 3 bases at V and 2 bases at J, with 10 bases between. This CDR3 has 14 residues. CDR3 in DNA: TGTGCCAGCAGCTTCCCTACAGGGCAAGAGACCCAGTACTTC. Translating gives CASSFPTGQETQYF.

The gene calls are TRBV30 and TRBJ2-3; tentative D call: TRBD1 (8 bases). Germline loops: CDR1 GTSNPN, CDR2 SVGIG (reference sequence). V lost 5 bases to trimming and J lost 6 bases, with 39 bases between them. The CDR3 consists of 21 residues. CDR3 nucleotides: TGTGCCTGGGATAGTGCGTCTAGCAGGGGGCGGAGGGGCGGGAGTCCCGATACGCAGTATTTT. This sequence encodes CAWDSASSRGRRGGSPDTQYF.

This clone has only one observation. The genes are TRBV9 and TRBJ2-3; TRBD2 agrees at 8 bases. The CDR3 totals 16 residues. Germline values: CDR1 SGDLS, CDR2 YYNGEE. V was clipped by 3 bases and J by 1 base; unmatched bases: 7. As DNA, the CDR3 is TGTGCCAGCAGCGCCCGGGGGGGAGGTCGCACAGATACGCAGTATTTT. This gives the protein CASSARGGGRTDTQYF.

V is TRBV2 and J is TRBJ2-3, with D perhaps matching TRBD1 (6 bases). Per the germline V gene, CDR1 is SNHLY and CDR2 is FYNNEI. This CDR3 is 14 amino acids long. With 10 bases removed from V and 3 bases from J, the gap between germline ends came to 17 bases. CDR3 protein: CATKGGASTDTQYF. CDR3 in DNA: TGTGCCACAAAAGGGGGAGCTTCTACAGATACGCAGTATTTT.

The rearrangement uses TRBV21-1 and TRBJ2-3; the table gives TRBD1 as D, unverified against the DNA. TRBV21-1 counts as a pseudogene. The CDR3 consists of 17 residues. In DNA, the CDR3 is TGTGCCAGCAGCCTTAGACAAGGGGAAGCTAGCACAGATACGCAGTATTTT. It codes for CASSLRQGEASTDTQYF.

J is TRBJ2-3 and V is TRBV9; D is perhaps TRBD2 (5 bases). The V and J ends lost 4 bases and 3 bases respectively, with 18 bases between them. CDR1 SGDLS and CDR2 YYNGEE come from the germline V gene. The CDR3 has 16 residues. The DNA for the CDR3 is TGTGCCAGCAGCCCCCCGGTGGCTAGCACAACAGATACGCAGTATTTT. Its translation: CASSPPVASTTDTQYF. Based on the CDR3 plus reference TRBV9 and TRBJ2-3, the full variable domain is DSGVTQTPKHLITATGQRVTLRCSPRSGDLSVYWYQQSLDQGLQFLIQYYNGEERAKGNILERFSAQQFPDLHSELNLSSLELGDSALYFCASSPPVASTTDTQYFGPGTRLTVL.

This clone was detected only a few times. The J gene is TRBJ1-2, the V gene TRBV27, with D unresolved. The ends were cut back, 5 bases at V and 4 bases at J, with 20 bases in the middle. The CDR3 covers 16 residues. In germline, CDR1 is MNHEY, CDR2 SMNVEV (reference sequence). Written as DNA, the CDR3 is TGTGCCAGCAGTCCCTCAAGGTTGAAACGGGGCTATGGCTACACCTTC. Its protein is CASSPSRLKRGYGYTF.

This sequence joins TRBV4-3 and TRBJ2-3; D gene ambiguous. The CDR3 consists of 15 residues. CDR1 LGHNA and CDR2 YSLEER come from the germline V gene. Trimming left V 4 bases short and J 0 bases short, with 11 bases between. The CDR3, as DNA: TGCGCCAGCAGCCCCCGGGTCGCTAGCACAGATACGCAGTATTTT. This encodes CASSPRVASTDTQYF.

This chain uses TRBV6-1 with TRBJ1-4; TRBD1 agrees at 8 bases. The CDR3 totals 15 residues. V dropped 6 bases and J dropped 5; count of bases not matched to a gene: 8. CDR1 and CDR2 from the germline V gene are MNHNS and SASEGT. The CDR3 is CASRESGTGNEKLFF. Here the CDR3 DNA reads TGTGCCAGCAGGGAATCCGGGACAGGAAATGAAAAACTGTTTTTT.

The chain uses TRBV29-1 and TRBJ2-7; D is possibly TRBD2 (6 bases). The CDR3 runs to 14 residues. The germline V gene has CDR1 SQVTM and CDR2 ANQGSEA. Trimming shortened V by 4 bases and J by 5 bases, and 18 bases separated the two germline ends. The CDR3 DNA is TGCAGCGTTGCCGGACGCCTTGGGGGGAACGAGCAGTACTTC. It yields the protein CSVAGRLGGNEQYF.

This sequence joins TRBV7-9 and TRBJ2-3, with TRBD2 matching over 7 bases. Germline values: CDR1 SEHNR, CDR2 FQNEAQ (reference sequence). V gave up 5 bases and J gave up 13 bases; unmatched junction bases: 21. CDR3 size: 16 residues. The CDR3, as DNA: TGTGCCAGCAGCCCAACGGTAGGGCTAGCGGCTATCAGAAAGTATTTT. This gives the protein CASSPTVGLAAIRKYF.

This clone was seen a few times. V and J are TRBV4-3 and TRBJ2-3; D perhaps matches TRBD2 (5 bases). Germline-derived CDR1 and CDR2 are LGHNA and YSLEER. The V gene lost 0 bases and the J gene lost 2 bases, with 9 bases spanning the gap. CDR3 size: 15 residues. CDR3: CASSQDAGVTDTQYF. CDR3 sequence (DNA): TGCGCCAGCAGCCAAGATGCCGGGGTCACAGATACGCAGTATTTT.

The CDR3 is CASSLRSRGDEKLFF. The CDR3 DNA sequence: TGTGCCAGCAGCTTACGGTCCAGGGGAGACGAAAAACTGTTTTTT. This chain joins TRBV7-9 and TRBJ1-4; TRBD1 might be the D (6 bases). The CDR3 is 15 amino acids. Germline CDR1 SEHNR, CDR2 FQNEAQ (reference sequence). V lost 2 bases and J lost 8, with 15 bases in between.

For this clone: An end of the junction differs from the germline gene, which may be a read error. The rearrangement joins TRBV10-3 to TRBJ2-5, with TRBD2 matching 12 bases. The CDR3 loop spans 16 amino acids. Germline V gives CDR1 ENHRY, CDR2 SYGVKD. The CDR3 here is CAISESSSGRANHQDF. The CDR3 DNA reads as TGTGCCATCAGTGAGTCCTCTAGCGGGAGGGCCAATCATCAGGACTTC.

Comments on this clone: An end of the junction differs from the germline gene, which may be a read error. The chain links TRBV7-3 to TRBJ2-5; 7 bases are shared with TRBD1. CDR1 is SGHTA, CDR2 FQGTGA, per germline. This CDR3 region has 15 residues. CDR3 in amino acids: CASSVTDRVQETQYF. The CDR3 DNA is TGTGCCAGCAGCGTAACCGACAGGGTACAAGAGACCCAGTACTTC.

V and J are TRBV7-6 and TRBJ1-3; D is uncertain. V was shortened by 3 bases and J by 0 bases, with 15 bases between the two germline ends. The length of the CDR3 is 17 residues. Germline V gene lookup returns CDR1 SGHVS and CDR2 FNYEAQ. The CDR3 loop reads CASSLRPDRSSGNTIYF. CDR3 bases: TGTGCCAGCAGCTTGAGGCCAGACCGGAGCTCTGGAAACACCATATATTTT.

The chain uses TRBV9 and TRBJ2-1, with 10 bases that match TRBD2. CDR1 is SGDLS, CDR2 YYNGEE, per germline. V trimming: 2 bases; J trimming: 3 bases; junction bases outside the gene matches: 2. The CDR3 runs to 15 residues. CDR3 in amino acids: CASSVGLADYNEQFF. DNA of the CDR3: TGTGCCAGCAGCGTCGGACTAGCGGACTACAATGAGCAGTTCTTC.

This chain connects TRBV11-2 to TRBJ1-1; 8 nucleotides match TRBD1. The length of the CDR3 is 15 residues. J gave up 4 bases and V 3 bases, and 7 bases lay outside the gene matches. Germline V gene lookup returns CDR1 SGHAT and CDR2 FQNNGV. CDR3 nucleotide sequence: TGTGCCAGCAGCTTTCTGGACAGGGTTAGCACTGAAGCTTTCTTT. Translated: CASSFLDRVSTEAFF.

In its sample, this clone was seen a few times. The rearrangement joins TRBV6-5 to TRBJ2-4; a weak D match, TRBD1 (6 bases). Germline-derived CDR1 and CDR2 are MNHEY and SVGAGI. Trimming took 6 bases from V and 4 from J, leaving 13 bases between them. CDR3 length: 14 residues. The CDR3 region has the DNA TGTGCCAGCAGCTCCGGGACAACTAAAAACATTCAGTACTTC. Translated: CASSSGTTKNIQYF.

The chain couples TRBV1 to TRBJ2-7; the DNA was not used to check the table's D call, TRBD2. TRBV1 is described as a pseudogene. This CDR3 region has 12 residues. The DNA of the CDR3 is TGCACCAGCAGCCTAGGGAGCTACGAGCAGTACTTC. Translated, it gives CTSSLGSYEQYF.

The V and J genes are TRBV5-1 and TRBJ2-7; possible D gene TRBD1, 6 bases. In germline, CDR1 is SGHRS, CDR2 YFSETQ. The CDR3 length is 14 residues. V lost 1 base to trimming and J lost 2 bases, with 10 bases between them. The CDR3 coding sequence is TGCGCCAGCAGCTTGTTGACAGGCACCTACGAGCAGTACTTC. Protein sequence: CASSLLTGTYEQYF.

The CDR3 coding sequence is TGTGCCAGCAGCATCAGAGCGGGCAGGGGAGGGCAAGAGACCCAGTACTTC. Encoded protein: CASSIRAGRGGQETQYF. The chain has TRBV7-2 and TRBJ2-5, with D possibly matching TRBD2 (7 bases). CDR1 SGHTA and CDR2 FQGNSA come from the germline V gene. There are 17 residues in the CDR3. V was shortened by 5 bases and J by 2 bases, with 21 bases between the two germline ends.

This clone was detected only a few times. This chain joins TRBV15 and TRBJ2-3; unclear D gene. V lost 0 bases to trimming and J lost 2 bases, with 6 bases between them. The CDR3 is made up of 14 amino acids. Germline CDR1 and CDR2: LNHNV and YYDKDF (reference sequence). This chain's CDR3 is CATSRETYTDTQYF. In DNA form, the CDR3 reads TGTGCCACCAGCAGAGAGACATACACAGATACGCAGTATTTT.

CDR3 in DNA: TGTGCCTGCGAACAGGGAGCTAACTATGGCTACACCTTC. It is translated as CACEQGANYGYTF. The chain has TRBV30 and TRBJ1-2; TRBD1 is a possible D gene (6 bases). V was trimmed by 6 bases and J by 0 bases, leaving 11 bases between them. The CDR3 is made up of 13 amino acids. CDR1 is GTSNPN, CDR2 SVGIG, per germline (reference sequence). The full variable domain, completed using reference TRBV30 and TRBJ1-2, is SQTIHQWPATLVQPVGSPLSLECTVEGTSNPNLYWYRQAAGRGLQLLFYSVGIGQISSEVPQNLSASRPQDRQFILSSKKLLLSDSGFYLCACEQGANYGYTFGSGTRLTVV.